This TCR beta chain originates from a study of early T cells in non-severe SARS-CoV-2 infection. The overall study: The input, bulk RNA from unsorted whole blood, was sequenced, and chains were unpaired.

Attachment of unique molecular identifiers was made to individual cDNA molecules. TCRdb analysed the 5' RACE reads with MiXCR anew, one entry per CDR3 protein. The data show tens of thousands of distinct CDR3 sequences, with approximately 12% seen just once and over 2% held by the top ten. This clonotype was observed many times. Its specificity is not known. Study results and limitations: Using VDJdb, the matching emphasized anti-spike CD8 responses while missing private and CD4 specificities.

CDR3 length: 14 residues. In germline, CDR1 is KGHDR, CDR2 SFDVKD. The V gene lost 6 bases and the J gene lost 6 bases, with 14 bases spanning the gap. The chain combines TRBV24-1 with TRBJ2-1; D may be TRBD1 or TRBD2 (6 bases each). The sequence was obtained from an adult who was a healthcare worker with PCR-confirmed SARS-CoV-2 infection or an uninfected control (not recorded which). Sequences were derived from whole blood, sampled at baseline. In DNA form, the CDR3 reads TGTGCCACCAGTACCTCGGGGGCTGGCAATGAGCAGTTCTTC. Encoded protein: CATSTSGAGNEQFF.